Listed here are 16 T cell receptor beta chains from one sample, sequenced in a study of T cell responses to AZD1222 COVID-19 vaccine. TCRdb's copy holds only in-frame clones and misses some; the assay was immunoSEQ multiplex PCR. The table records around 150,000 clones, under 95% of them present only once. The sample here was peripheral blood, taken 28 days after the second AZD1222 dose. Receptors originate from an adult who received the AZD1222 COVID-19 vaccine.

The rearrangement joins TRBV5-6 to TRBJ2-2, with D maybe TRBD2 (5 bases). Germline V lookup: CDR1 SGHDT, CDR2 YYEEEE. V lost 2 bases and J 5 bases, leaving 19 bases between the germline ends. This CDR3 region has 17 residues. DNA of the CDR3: TGTGCCAGCAGCTTTATTGGGGTGGGAGAAAGTACCGGGGAGCTGTTTTTT. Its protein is CASSFIGVGESTGELFF.

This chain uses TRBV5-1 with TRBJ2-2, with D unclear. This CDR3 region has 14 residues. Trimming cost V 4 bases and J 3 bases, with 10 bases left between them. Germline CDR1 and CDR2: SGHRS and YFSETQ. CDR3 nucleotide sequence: TGCGCCAGCAGCCGCCTCGCGTACACCGGGGAGCTGTTTTTT. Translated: CASSRLAYTGELFF.

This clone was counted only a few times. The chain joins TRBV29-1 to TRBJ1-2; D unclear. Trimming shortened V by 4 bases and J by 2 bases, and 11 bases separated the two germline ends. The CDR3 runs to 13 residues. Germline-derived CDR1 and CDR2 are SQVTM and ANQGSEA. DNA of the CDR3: TGCAGCGTTGGTGGCTCAACCAACTATGGCTACACCTTC. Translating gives CSVGGSTNYGYTF.

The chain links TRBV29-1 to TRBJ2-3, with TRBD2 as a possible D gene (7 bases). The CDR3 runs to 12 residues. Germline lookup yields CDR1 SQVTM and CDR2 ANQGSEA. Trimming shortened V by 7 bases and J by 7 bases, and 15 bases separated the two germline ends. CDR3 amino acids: CSGGGGSNTQYF. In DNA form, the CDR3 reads TGCAGCGGCGGCGGGGGCTCGAATACGCAGTATTTT.

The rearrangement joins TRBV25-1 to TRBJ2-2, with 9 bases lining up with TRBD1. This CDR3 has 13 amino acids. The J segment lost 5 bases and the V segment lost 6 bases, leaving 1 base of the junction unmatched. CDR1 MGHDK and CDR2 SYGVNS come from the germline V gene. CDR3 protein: CASRGTGTGELFF. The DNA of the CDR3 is TGTGCCAGCAGGGGGACAGGGACCGGGGAGCTGTTTTTT.

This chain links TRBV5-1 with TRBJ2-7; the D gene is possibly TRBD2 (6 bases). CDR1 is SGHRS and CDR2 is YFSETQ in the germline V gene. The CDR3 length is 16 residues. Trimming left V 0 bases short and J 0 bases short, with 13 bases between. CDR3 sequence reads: CASSLAGTPYSYEQYF. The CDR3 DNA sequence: TGCGCCAGCAGCTTGGCCGGGACTCCTTACTCCTACGAGCAGTACTTC.

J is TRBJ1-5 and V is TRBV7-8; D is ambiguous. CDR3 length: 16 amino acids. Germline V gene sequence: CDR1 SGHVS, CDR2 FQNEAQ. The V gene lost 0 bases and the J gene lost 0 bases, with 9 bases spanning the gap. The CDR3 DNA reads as TGTGCCAGCAGCTTAGCCACTCCAGGTAGCAATCAGCCCCAGCATTTT. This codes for CASSLATPGSNQPQHF.

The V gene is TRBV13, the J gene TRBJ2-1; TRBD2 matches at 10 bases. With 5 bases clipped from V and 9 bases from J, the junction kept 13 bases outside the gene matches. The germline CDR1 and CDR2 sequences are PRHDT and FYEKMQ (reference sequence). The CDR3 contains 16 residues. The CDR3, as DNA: TGTGCCAGCAGCCGCCCTCTAACTAGCGGGAAGGGTGAGCAGTTCTTC. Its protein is CASSRPLTSGKGEQFF.

The CDR3 DNA follows: TGCGCCAGCAGCTTGGGAAGAAACTACGAGCAGTACTTC. Protein sequence: CASSLGRNYEQYF. The rearrangement uses TRBV5-1 and TRBJ2-7; no clear D gene. The ends were cut back, 0 bases at V and 3 bases at J, with 7 bases in the middle. The CDR3 covers 13 residues. Germline values: CDR1 SGHRS, CDR2 YFSETQ.

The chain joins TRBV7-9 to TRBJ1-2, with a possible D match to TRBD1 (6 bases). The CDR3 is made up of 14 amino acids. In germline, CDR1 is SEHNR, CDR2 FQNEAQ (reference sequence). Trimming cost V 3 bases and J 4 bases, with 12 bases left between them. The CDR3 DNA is TGTGCCAGCAGCTTTGGCCAGGGGACCTATGGCTACACCTTC. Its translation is CASSFGQGTYGYTF.

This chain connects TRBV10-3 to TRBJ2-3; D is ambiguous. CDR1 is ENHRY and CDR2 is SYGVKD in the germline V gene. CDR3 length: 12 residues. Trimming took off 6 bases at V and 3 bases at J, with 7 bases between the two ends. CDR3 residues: CAIRARTDTQYF. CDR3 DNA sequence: TGTGCCATCAGAGCCAGAACAGATACGCAGTATTTT.

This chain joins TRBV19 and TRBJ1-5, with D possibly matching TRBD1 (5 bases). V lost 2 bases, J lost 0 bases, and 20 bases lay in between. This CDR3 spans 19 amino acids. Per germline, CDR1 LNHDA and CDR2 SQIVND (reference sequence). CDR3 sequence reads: CASSILSRERYYSNQPQHF. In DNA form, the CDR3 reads TGTGCCAGTAGTATATTATCCAGGGAACGTTATTATAGCAATCAGCCCCAGCATTTT.

This CDR3 reads CASSFSEYNSPLHF. The CDR3 DNA reads as TGTGCCAGCAGTTTTTCCGAGTATAATTCACCCCTCCACTTT. The chain couples TRBV27 to TRBJ1-6; no firm D call. With 3 bases removed from V and 4 bases from J, the gap between germline ends came to 7 bases. Germline-derived CDR1 and CDR2 are MNHEY and SMNVEV (reference sequence). The CDR3 runs to 14 residues.

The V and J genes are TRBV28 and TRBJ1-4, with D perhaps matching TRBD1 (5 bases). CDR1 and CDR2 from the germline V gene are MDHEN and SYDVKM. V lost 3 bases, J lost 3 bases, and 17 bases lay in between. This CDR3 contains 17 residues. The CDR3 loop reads CASSLIGEGPANEKLFF. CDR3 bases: TGTGCCAGCAGTTTGATAGGGGAGGGACCAGCTAATGAAAAACTGTTTTTT.

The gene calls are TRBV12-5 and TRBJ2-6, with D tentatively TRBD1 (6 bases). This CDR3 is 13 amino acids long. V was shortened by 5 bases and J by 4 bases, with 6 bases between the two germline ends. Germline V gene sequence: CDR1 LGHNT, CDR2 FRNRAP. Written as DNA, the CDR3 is TGTGCTAGTGGTGGGACAGGGGCCAACGTCCTGACTTTC. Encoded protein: CASGGTGANVLTF.

The CDR3 DNA follows: TGTGCCATCATGGCGGGGGGCCAAGAGACCCAGTACTTC. Its translation: CAIMAGGQETQYF. V usage is TRBV10-3 and J usage is TRBJ2-5; 8 nucleotides agree with TRBD2. CDR1 and CDR2 (germline): ENHRY, SYGVKD. With V trimmed by 7 bases and J by 1 base, 2 bases remained unmatched. The CDR3 is 13 residues long.